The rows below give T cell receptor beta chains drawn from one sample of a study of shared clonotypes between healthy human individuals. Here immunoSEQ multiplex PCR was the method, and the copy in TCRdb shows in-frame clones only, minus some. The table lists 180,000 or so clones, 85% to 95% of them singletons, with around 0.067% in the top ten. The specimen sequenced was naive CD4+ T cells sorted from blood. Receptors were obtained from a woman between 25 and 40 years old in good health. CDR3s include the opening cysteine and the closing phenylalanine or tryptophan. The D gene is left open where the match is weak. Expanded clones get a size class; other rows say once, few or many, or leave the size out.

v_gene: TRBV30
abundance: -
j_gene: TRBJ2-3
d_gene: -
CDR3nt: TGTGCCTGGAGTAACGGAGGTGCGGGGAACGGCCCATATACGCAGTATTTT
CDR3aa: CAWSNGGAGNGPYTQYF

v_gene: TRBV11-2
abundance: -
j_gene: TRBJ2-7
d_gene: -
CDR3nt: TGTGCCAGCAGCTGGATTCTGGGCGAGCAGTACTTC
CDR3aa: CASSWILGEQYF

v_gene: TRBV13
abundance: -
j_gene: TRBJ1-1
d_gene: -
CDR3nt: TGTGCCAGCTCGCGATCTTGGTACACTGAAGCTTTCTTT
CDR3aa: CASSRSWYTEAFF

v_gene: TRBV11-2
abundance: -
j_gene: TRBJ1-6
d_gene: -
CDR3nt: TGTGCCAGCAGCCGAGGTGGCCCCCTCCACTTT
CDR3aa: CASSRGGPLHF

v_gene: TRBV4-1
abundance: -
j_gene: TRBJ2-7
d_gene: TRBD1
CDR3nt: TGCGCCAGCAGCCAAGAAAGACAGGGAAGGGCCTCCTACGAGCAGTACTTC
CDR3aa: CASSQERQGRASYEQYF

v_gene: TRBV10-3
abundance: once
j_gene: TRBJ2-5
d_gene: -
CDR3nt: TGTGCCATCAGTGAGTCGAGGATTCAAGAGACCCAGTACTTC
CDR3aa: CAISESRIQETQYF

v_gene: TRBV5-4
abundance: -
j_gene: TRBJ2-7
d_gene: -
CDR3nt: TGTGCCAGCAGCTTGGGCAGGGTTAGGGCCTACGAGCAGTACTTC
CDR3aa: CASSLGRVRAYEQYF

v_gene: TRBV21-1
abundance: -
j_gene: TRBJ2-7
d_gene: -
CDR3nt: TGTGCCAGCAGCAAGTTACATCGGACAGGGGTATCCCACGAGCAGTACTTC
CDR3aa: CASSKLHRTGVSHEQYF

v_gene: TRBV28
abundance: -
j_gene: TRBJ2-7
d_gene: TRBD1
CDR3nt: TGTGCCAGCAGTTTGGGGACAGGGTACGAGCAGTACTTC
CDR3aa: CASSLGTGYEQYF

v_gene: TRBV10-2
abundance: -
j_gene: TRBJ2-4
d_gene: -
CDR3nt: TGCGCCAGCAGTGAGTCAGCGGAGCCCCACGGAAACATTCAGTACTTC
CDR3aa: CASSESAEPHGNIQYF

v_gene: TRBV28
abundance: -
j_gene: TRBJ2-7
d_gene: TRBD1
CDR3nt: TGTGCCACCCGGGACAGGGGGAGCTACGAGCAGTACTTC
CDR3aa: CATRDRGSYEQYF

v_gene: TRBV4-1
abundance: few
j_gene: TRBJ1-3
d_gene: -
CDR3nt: TGCGCCAGCAGCTCCATTCAGGGGATCTTTGGAAACACCATATATTTT
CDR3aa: CASSSIQGIFGNTIYF

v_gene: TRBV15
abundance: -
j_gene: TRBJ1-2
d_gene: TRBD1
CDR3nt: TGTGCCACCAGCAGACCCGGGACAGATATGGGTGGCTACACCTTC
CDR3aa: CATSRPGTDMGGYTF

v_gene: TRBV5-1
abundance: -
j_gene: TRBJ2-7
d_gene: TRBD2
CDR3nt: TGCGCCAGCCGAGGGCGGGAGAGTTCCTACGAGCAGTACTTC
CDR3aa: CASRGRESSYEQYF

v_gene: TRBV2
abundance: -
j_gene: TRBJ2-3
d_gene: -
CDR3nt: TGTGCCGGACCCTATACGCAGTATTTT
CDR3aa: CAGPYTQYF

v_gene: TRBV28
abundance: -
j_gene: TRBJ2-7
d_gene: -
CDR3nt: TGTGCCAGCAGTCCGCCAACACGAGGGAGCTCCTACGAGCAGTACTTC
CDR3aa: CASSPPTRGSSYEQYF

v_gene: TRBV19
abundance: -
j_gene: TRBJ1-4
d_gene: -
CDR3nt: TGTGCCAGTAGTATTGGGTCTGAAAAACTGTTTTTT
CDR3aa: CASSIGSEKLFF

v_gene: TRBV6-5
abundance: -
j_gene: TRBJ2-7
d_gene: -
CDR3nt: TGTGCCAGCAGTTACGAAAACTCCTACGAGCAGTACTTC
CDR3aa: CASSYENSYEQYF

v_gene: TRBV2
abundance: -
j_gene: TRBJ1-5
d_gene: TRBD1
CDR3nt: TGTGCCAGCAATGAGGGACAGGGCTATAATCAGCCCCAGCATTTT
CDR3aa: CASNEGQGYNQPQHF

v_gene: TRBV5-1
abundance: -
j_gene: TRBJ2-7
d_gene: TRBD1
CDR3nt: TGCGCCAGCAGCTTGGGGCAGGGGGCGCGGGAGCAGTACTTC
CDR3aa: CASSLGQGAREQYF

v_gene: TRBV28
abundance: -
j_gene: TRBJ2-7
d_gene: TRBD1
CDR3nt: TGTGCCAGCGCCGGGGACAGTACCTACGAGCAGTACTTC
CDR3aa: CASAGDSTYEQYF

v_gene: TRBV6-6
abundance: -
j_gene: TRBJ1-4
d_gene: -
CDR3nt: TGTGCCAGCAGTCCTCTCCCACAGGCGAATGAAAAACTGTTTTTT
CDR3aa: CASSPLPQANEKLFF

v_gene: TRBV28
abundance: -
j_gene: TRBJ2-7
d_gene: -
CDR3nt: TGTGCCAGCAGTTTAGGCAGTCCCGGCTACGAGCAGTACTTC
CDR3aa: CASSLGSPGYEQYF

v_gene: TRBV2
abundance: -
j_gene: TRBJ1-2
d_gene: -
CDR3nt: TGTGCCAGCAGTGACCAGTTCGCGGGAGATGGCTACACCTTC
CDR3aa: CASSDQFAGDGYTF

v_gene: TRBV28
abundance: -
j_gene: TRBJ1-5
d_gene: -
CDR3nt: TGTGCCAGCAGTTTCCTCCAGCTATATAGCAATCAGCCCCAGCATTTT
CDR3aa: CASSFLQLYSNQPQHF

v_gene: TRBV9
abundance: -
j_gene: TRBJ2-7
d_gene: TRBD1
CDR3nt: TGTGCCAGCAGTCCCGGGACAGCGCCCTACGAGCAGTACTTC
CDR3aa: CASSPGTAPYEQYF

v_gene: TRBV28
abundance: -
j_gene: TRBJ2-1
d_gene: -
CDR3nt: TGTGCCAGCAGTCACAGGGTTGTGGCGGGGCGAGAGCAGTTCTTC
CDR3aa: CASSHRVVAGREQFF

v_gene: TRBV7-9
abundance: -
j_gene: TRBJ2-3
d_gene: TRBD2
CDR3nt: TGTGCCAGCAGATCCCCGGGACTAAACACAGATACGCAGTATTTT
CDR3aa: CASRSPGLNTDTQYF

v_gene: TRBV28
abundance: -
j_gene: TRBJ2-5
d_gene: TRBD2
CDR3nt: TGTGCCAGCAGTCCGGGACTAGCGGGAGGATGGGGGGAGACCCAGTACTTC
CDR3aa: CASSPGLAGGWGETQYF

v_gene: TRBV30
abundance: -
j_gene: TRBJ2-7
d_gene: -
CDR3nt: TGTGCCGGCCGGGGTCTGAACGAGCAGTACTTC
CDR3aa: CAGRGLNEQYF

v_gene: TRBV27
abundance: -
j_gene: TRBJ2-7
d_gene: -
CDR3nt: TGTGCCAGCAGTTTAACCTGGGGCGGTCCCTCCTACGAGCAGTACTTC
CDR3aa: CASSLTWGGPSYEQYF

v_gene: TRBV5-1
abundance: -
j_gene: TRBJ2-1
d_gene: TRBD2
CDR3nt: TGCGCCAGCAGCTTTCTAGCGGGAGCCAATGAGCAGTTCTTC
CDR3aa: CASSFLAGANEQFF

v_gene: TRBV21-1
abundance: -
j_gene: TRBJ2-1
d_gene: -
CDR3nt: TGTGCCAGCAGCAAAAGGCCAGGGGGGGCTTACAATGAGCAGTTCTTC
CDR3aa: CASSKRPGGAYNEQFF

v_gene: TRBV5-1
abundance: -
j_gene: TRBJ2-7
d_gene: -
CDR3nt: TGCGCCAGCAGCTCTGCCGTCTACGAGCAGTACTTC
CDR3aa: CASSSAVYEQYF

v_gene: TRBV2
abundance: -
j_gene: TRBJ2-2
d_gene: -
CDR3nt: TGTGCCAGCAGTGAAGACAGGGCTGAACGGGCCGGGGAGCTGTTTTTT
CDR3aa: CASSEDRAERAGELFF

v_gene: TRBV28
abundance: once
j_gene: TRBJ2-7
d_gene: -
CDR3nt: TGTGCCAGCAGTTCTCCTCTAGACACCTACGAGCAGTACTTC
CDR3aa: CASSSPLDTYEQYF

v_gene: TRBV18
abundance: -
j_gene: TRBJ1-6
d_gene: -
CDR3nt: TGTGCCAGCTCAACTCTGGACAGCTCTAATTCACCCCTCCACTTT
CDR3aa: CASSTLDSSNSPLHF

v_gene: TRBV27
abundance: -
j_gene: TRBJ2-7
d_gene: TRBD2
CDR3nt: TGTGCCACCCAAACCAGGGCTAGCGGGAGCTCCTACGAGCAGTACTTC
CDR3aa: CATQTRASGSSYEQYF

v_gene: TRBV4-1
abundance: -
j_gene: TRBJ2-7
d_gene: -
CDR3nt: TGCGCCAGCAGCTCTACAGGGAACCCGCTCGAGCAGTACTTC
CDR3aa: CASSSTGNPLEQYF

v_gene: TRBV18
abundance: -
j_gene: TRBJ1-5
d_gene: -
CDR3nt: TGTGCCAGCTCACCCGGCCTAGGCAATCAGCCCCAGCATTTT
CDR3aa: CASSPGLGNQPQHF

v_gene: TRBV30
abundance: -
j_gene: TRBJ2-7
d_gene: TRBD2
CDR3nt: TGTGCCATTTCTAGCGGCACCTCCTACGAGCAGTACTTC
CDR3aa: CAISSGTSYEQYF

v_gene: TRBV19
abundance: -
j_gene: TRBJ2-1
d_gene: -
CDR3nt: TGTGCCAGTAGTTCCGTACTTGGTGAGCAGTTCTTC
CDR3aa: CASSSVLGEQFF

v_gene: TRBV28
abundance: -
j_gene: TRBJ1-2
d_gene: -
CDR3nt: TGTGCCAGCAGTTTATGGGGCAGTAATAACTATGGCTACACCTTC
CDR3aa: CASSLWGSNNYGYTF

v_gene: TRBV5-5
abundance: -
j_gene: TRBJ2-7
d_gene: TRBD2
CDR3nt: TGTGCCAGCAGCTTGGCCGTGTCGCGGGAGGGCTACGAGCAGTACTTC
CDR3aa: CASSLAVSREGYEQYF

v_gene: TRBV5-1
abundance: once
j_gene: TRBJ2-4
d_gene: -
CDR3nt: TGCGCCAGCAGCCCCCTCGGCAGGGAGAACAAAAACATTCAGTACTTC
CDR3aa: CASSPLGRENKNIQYF

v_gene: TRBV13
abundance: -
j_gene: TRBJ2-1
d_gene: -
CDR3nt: TGTGCCAGCAGCCAGGGCGGGACGCCATACAATGAGCAGTTCTTC
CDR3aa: CASSQGGTPYNEQFF

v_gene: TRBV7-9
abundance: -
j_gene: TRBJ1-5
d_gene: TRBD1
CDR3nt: TGTGCCAGCACGGGACAGGCTTACTTAATAAGCAATCAGCCCCAGCATTTT
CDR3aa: CASTGQAYLISNQPQHF

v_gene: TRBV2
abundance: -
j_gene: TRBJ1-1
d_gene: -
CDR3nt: TGTGCCAGCAGGATGGTACAGACCATGAACACTGAAGCTTTCTTT
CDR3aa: CASRMVQTMNTEAFF

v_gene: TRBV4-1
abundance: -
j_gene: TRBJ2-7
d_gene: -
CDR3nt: TGCGCCAGCAGCGCTAAACCCTCGGGACTCGAACTTTACGAGCAGTACTTC
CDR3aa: CASSAKPSGLELYEQYF

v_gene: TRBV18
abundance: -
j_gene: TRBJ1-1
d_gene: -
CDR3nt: TGTGCCAGCTCACTACAGGACACTGAAGCTTTCTTT
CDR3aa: CASSLQDTEAFF

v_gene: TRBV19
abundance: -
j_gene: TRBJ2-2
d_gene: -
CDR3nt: TGTGCCAGTAGTATAGTCGGGGGAGTCACCGGGGAGCTGTTTTTT
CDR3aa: CASSIVGGVTGELFF

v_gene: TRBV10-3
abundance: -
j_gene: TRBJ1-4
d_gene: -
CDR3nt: TGTGCCATCAGTGACTCGGGGGGTGGTGAAAAACTGTTTTTT
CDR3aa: CAISDSGGGEKLFF

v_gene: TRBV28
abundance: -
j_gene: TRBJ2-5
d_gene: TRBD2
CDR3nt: TGTGCCAGCAGTCCTACCTGGACTAGTTCGGGGGAGACCCAGTACTTC
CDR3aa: CASSPTWTSSGETQYF

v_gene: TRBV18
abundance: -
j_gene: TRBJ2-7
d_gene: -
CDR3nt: TGTGCCAGCTCACCAGGGACCTACGAGCAGTACTTC
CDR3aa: CASSPGTYEQYF

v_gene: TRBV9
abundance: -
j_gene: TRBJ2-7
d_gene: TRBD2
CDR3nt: TGTGCCAGCAGCGTCGGAATTGGACTAGCCCTCTACGAGCAGTACTTC
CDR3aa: CASSVGIGLALYEQYF